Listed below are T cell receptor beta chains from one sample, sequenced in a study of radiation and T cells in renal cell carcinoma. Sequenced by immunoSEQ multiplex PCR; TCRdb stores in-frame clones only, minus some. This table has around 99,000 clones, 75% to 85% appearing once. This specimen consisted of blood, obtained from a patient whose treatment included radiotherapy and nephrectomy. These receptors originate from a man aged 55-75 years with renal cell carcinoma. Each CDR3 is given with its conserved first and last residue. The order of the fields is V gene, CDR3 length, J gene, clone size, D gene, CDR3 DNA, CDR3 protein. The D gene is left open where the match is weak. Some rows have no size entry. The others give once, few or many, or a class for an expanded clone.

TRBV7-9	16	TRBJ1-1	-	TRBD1	TGTGCCAGCAGCTTATATACGGGGACAGGGGAATCTGAAGCTTTCTTT	CASSLYTGTGESEAFF
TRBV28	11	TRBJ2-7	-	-	TGTGCCAGCGCGGGTCCCTACGAGCAGTACTTC	CASAGPYEQYF
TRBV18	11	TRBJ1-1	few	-	TGTGCCAGCTCACCAGGAACTGAAGCTTTCTTT	CASSPGTEAFF
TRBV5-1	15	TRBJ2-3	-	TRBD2	TGCGCCAGCAGCTTGGAGGGCGGGAGTGGGTATACGCAGTATTTT	CASSLEGGSGYTQYF
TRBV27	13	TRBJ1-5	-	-	TGTGCCAGCAGTTATGGCCGCAATCAGCCCCAGCATTTT	CASSYGRNQPQHF
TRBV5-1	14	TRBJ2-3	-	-	TGCGCCAGCAGCTTGTCCGGCGGCAGGGTTACGCAGTATTTT	CASSLSGGRVTQYF
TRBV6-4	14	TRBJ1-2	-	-	TGTGCCAGCAGTGACCCGGACAGTAACTATGGCTACACCTTC	CASSDPDSNYGYTF
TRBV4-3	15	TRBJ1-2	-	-	TGCGCCAGCAGCCAAGATCGCGGGACGGCCTATGGCTACACCTTC	CASSQDRGTAYGYTF
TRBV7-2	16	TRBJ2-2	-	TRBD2	TGTGCCAGCAGCGCTTGGGCTAGCGGGAGGGCCGGGGAGCTGTTTTTT	CASSAWASGRAGELFF
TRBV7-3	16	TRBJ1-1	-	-	TGTGCCAGCAGCTTGTCCGTCGTGGGGGCGGTCACTGAAGCTTTCTTT	CASSLSVVGAVTEAFF
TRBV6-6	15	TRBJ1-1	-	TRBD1	TGTGCCAGCAGTAAGGGACAGGGGGCGCAAACTGAAGCTTTCTTT	CASSKGQGAQTEAFF
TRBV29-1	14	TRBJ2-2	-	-	TGCAGCGTCTCCGGGCGGGACGACACCGGGGAGCTGTTTTTT	CSVSGRDDTGELFF
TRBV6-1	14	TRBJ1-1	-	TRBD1	TGTGCCAGCAGATCCCCGGGACAGGGTGTAGAAGCTTTCTTT	CASRSPGQGVEAFF
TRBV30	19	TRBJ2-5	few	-	TGTGCCTGGAGTGTCCGGACAGGGTATAGCGGGAACCATTGGGAGACCCAGTACTTC	CAWSVRTGYSGNHWETQYF
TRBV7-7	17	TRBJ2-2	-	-	TGTGCCAGCAGCTTAATTTATTGGGGGGAGAACACCGGGGAGCTGTTTTTT	CASSLIYWGENTGELFF
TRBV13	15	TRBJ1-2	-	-	TGTGCCAGCAGCTTAGTTAGGAGCTCGCCCTATGGCTACACCTTC	CASSLVRSSPYGYTF
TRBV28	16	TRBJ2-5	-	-	TGTGCCAGCAGTAACAGGGAGTCCCTGTACCAAGAGACCCAGTACTTC	CASSNRESLYQETQYF
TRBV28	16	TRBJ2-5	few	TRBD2	TGTGCCAGCAGCTTACCTCGGCGGGAGGTAAGGGAGACCCAGTACTTC	CASSLPRREVRETQYF
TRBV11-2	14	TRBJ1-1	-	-	TGTGCCAGCAGCCAGAACAGGGTAGGCGGTGAAGCTTTCTTT	CASSQNRVGGEAFF
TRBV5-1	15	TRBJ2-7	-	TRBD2	TGCGCCAGCAGCTTGGTGGTAGCGGGAGCCCACGAGCAGTACTTC	CASSLVVAGAHEQYF
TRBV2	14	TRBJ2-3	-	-	TGTGCCAGCAGTCTCACCCAGGGGTCAGATACGCAGTATTTT	CASSLTQGSDTQYF
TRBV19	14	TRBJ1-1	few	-	TGTGCCAGTAGTATCCAACTAACTAACACTGAAGCTTTCTTT	CASSIQLTNTEAFF
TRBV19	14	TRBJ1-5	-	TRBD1	TGTGCCAGCTCGCCCGGACAGGGGTATCAGCCCCAGCATTTT	CASSPGQGYQPQHF
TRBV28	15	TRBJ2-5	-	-	TGTGCCAGCAGCGATGACCGGGACCCCCAAGAGACCCAGTACTTC	CASSDDRDPQETQYF